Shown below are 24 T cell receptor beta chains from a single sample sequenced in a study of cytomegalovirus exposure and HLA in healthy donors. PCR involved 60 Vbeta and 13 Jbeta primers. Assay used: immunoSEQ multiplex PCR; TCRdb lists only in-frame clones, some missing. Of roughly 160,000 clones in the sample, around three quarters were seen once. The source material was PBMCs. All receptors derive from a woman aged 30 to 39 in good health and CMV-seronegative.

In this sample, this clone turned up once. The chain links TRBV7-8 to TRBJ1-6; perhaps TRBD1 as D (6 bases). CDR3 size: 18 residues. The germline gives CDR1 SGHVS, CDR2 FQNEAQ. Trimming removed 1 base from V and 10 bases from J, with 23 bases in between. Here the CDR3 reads CASSLVIGGARDGSPLHF. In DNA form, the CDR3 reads TGTGCCAGCAGCTTAGTAATAGGGGGGGCGCGGGACGGATCACCCCTCCACTTT.

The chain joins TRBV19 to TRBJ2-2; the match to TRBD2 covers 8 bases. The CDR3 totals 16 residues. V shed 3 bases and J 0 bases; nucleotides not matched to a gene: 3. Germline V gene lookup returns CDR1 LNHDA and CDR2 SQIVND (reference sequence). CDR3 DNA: TGTGCCAGTAGTATCTCAGCGGGGGCGAACACCGGGGAGCTGTTTTTT. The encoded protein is CASSISAGANTGELFF.

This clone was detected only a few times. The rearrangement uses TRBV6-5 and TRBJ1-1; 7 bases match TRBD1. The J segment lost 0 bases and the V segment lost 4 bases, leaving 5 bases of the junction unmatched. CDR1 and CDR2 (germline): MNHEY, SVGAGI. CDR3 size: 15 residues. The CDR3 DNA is TGTGCCAGCAGTTGGGGACAGTACATGAACACTGAAGCTTTCTTT. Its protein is CASSWGQYMNTEAFF.

This CDR3 is CASGLDRGEKLFF. The CDR3 DNA reads TGTGCTAGTGGTTTGGACAGGGGCGAAAAACTGTTTTTT. The chain is built from TRBV12-5 and TRBJ1-4; 7 nucleotides line up with TRBD1. The ends lost 1 base at V and 8 bases at J; junction bases unmatched: 1. Germline CDR1 reads LGHNT; CDR2 reads FRNRAP. The CDR3 is made up of 13 amino acids.

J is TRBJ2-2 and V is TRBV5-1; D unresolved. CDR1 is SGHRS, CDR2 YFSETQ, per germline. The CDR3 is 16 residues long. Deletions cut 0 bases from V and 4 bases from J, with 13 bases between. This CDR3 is CASSLAPGIGTGELFF. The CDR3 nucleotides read TGCGCCAGCAGCTTGGCCCCGGGTATAGGCACCGGGGAGCTGTTTTTT.

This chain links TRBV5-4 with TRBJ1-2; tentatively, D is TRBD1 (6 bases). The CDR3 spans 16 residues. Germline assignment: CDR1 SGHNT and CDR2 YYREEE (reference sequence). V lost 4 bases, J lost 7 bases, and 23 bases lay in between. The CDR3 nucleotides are TGTGCCAGCAGCGAAGGGGGGGCAGGACCAATACCTGGCTACACCTTC. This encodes CASSEGGAGPIPGYTF. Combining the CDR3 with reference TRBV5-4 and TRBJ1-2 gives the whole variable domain ETGVTQSPTHLIKTRGQQVTLRCSSQSGHNTVSWYQQALGQGPQFIFQYYREEENGRGNFPPRFSGLQFPNYSSELNVNALELDDSALYLCASSEGGAGPIPGYTFGSGTRLTVV.

This CDR3 reads CASRPDRVNTEAFF. In DNA form, the CDR3 reads TGTGCCAGCAGACCGGACAGGGTTAACACTGAAGCTTTCTTT. The chain has TRBV7-9 and TRBJ1-1; 8 bases match TRBD1. Germline CDR1 and CDR2: SEHNR and FQNEAQ (reference sequence). The CDR3 runs 14 residues. The J segment lost 2 bases and the V segment lost 6 bases, leaving 5 bases of the junction unmatched.

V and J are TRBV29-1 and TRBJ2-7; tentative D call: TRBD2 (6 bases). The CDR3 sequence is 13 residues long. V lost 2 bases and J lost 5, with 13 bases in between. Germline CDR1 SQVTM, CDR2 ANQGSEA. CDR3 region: CSVERGRGNEQYF. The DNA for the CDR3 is TGCAGCGTTGAAAGGGGTCGGGGGAACGAGCAGTACTTC.

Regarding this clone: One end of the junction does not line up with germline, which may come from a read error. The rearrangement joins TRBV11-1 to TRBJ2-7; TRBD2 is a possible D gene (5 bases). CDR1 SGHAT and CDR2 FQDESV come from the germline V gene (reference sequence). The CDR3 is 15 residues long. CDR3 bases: TGTGCCAGCAGCCCTGCCTTTGCGGGTTCCTCCGAGCAGTACTTC. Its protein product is CASSPAFAGSSEQYF.

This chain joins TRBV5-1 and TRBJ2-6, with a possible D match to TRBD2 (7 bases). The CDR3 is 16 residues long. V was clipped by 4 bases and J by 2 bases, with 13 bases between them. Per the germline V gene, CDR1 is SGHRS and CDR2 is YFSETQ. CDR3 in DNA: TGCGCCAGCAGCCGAGAGGGGGGGACTGGGGCCAACGTCCTGACTTTC. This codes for CASSREGGTGANVLTF.

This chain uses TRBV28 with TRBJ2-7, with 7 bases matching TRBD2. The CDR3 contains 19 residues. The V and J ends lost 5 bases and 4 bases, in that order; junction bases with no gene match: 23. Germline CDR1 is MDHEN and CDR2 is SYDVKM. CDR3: CASSPSPRFLAGAGYEQYF. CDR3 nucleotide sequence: TGTGCCAGCAGTCCCTCCCCCCGATTCTTGGCGGGAGCGGGTTACGAGCAGTACTTC.

This chain's CDR3 is CSVLSTDTQYF. Here the CDR3 DNA reads TGCAGCGTTCTTAGCACAGATACGCAGTATTTT. The chain is built from TRBV29-1 and TRBJ2-3, with unresolved D. The germline gives CDR1 SQVTM, CDR2 ANQGSEA. V gave up 5 bases and J gave up 0 bases, with 3 bases separating them. The length of the CDR3 is 11 residues.

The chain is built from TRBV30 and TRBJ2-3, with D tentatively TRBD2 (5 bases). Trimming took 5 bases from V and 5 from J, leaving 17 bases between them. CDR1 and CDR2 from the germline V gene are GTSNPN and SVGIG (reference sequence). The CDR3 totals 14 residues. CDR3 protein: CAWVAGVQGDTQYF. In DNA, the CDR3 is TGTGCCTGGGTCGCCGGGGTTCAAGGAGATACGCAGTATTTT. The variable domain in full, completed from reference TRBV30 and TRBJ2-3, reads SQTIHQWPATLVQPVGSPLSLECTVEGTSNPNLYWYRQAAGRGLQLLFYSVGIGQISSEVPQNLSASRPQDRQFILSSKKLLLSDSGFYLCAWVAGVQGDTQYFGPGTRLTVL.

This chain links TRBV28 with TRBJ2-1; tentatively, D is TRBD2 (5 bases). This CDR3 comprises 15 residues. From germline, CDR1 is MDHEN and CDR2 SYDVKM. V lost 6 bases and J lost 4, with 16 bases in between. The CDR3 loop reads CASREAGDTYNEQFF. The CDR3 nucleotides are TGTGCCAGCAGGGAGGCCGGAGACACATACAATGAGCAGTTCTTC.

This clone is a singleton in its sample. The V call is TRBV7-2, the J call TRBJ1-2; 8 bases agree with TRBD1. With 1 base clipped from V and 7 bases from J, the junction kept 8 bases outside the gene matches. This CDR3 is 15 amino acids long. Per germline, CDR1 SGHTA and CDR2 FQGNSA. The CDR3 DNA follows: TGTGCCAGCAGCTTAGTAGGGGACAGGTCGAGTGGCTACACCTTC. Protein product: CASSLVGDRSSGYTF.

CDR3 bases: TGTGCCAGCAGAAAACATGACAGTCTGAATCAGCCCCAGCATTTT. Translating it yields CASRKHDSLNQPQHF. The V and J genes are TRBV11-2 and TRBJ1-5, with D possibly TRBD1 on 5 matching bases. This CDR3 comprises 15 residues. Trimming shortened V by 6 bases and J by 4 bases, and 16 bases separated the two germline ends. Per germline, CDR1 SGHAT and CDR2 FQNNGV.

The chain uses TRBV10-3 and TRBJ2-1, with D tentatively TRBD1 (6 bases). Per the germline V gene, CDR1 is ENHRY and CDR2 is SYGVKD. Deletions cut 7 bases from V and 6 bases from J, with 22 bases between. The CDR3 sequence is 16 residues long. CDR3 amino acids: CAITVFPGARGNEQFF. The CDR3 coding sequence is TGTGCCATCACCGTTTTTCCGGGCGCCAGGGGCAATGAGCAGTTCTTC.

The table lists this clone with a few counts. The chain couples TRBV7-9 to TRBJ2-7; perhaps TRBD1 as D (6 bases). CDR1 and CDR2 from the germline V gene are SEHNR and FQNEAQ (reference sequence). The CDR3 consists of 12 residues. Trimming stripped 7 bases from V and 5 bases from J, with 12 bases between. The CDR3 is CASNRDEDEQYF. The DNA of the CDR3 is TGTGCCAGCAACAGGGATGAGGACGAGCAGTACTTC. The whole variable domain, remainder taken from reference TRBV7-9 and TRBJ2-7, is DTGVSQNPRHKITKRGQNVTFRCDPISEHNRLYWYRQTLGQGPEFLTYFQNEAQLEKSRLLSDRFSAERPKGSFSTLEIQRTEQGDSAMYLCASNRDEDEQYFGPGTRLTVT.

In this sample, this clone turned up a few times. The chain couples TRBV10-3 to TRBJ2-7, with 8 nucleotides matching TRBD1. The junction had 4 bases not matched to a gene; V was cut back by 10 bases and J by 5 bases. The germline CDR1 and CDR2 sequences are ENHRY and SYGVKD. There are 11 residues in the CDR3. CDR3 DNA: TGTGCCACACAGGGGGAGGACGAGCAGTACTTC. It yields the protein CATQGEDEQYF.

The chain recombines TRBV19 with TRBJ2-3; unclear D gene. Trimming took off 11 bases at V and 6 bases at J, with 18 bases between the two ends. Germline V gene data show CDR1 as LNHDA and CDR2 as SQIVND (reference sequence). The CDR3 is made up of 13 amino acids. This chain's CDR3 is CAPGCALCDTQYF. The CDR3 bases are TGTGCCCCCGGGTGTGCGTTATGCGATACGCAGTATTTT.

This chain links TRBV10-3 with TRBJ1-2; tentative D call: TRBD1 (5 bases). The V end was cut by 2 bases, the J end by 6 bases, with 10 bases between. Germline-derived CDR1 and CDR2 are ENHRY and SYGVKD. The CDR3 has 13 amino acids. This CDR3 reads CAISEHGGNGYTF. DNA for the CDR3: TGTGCCATCAGTGAGCATGGGGGGAATGGCTACACCTTC.

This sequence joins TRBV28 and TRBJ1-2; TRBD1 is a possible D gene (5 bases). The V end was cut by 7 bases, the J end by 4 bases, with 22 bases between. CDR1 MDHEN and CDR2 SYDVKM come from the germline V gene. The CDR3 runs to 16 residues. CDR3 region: CASTPGGRAAIYGYTF. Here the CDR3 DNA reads TGTGCCAGCACCCCTGGGGGGAGGGCCGCTATCTATGGCTACACCTTC.

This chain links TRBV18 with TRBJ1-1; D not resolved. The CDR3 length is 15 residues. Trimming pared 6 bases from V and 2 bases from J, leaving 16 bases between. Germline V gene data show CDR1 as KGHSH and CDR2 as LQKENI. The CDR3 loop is CASSLGGGRNTEAFF. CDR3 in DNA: TGTGCCAGCTCTCTCGGTGGAGGGAGAAACACTGAAGCTTTCTTT.

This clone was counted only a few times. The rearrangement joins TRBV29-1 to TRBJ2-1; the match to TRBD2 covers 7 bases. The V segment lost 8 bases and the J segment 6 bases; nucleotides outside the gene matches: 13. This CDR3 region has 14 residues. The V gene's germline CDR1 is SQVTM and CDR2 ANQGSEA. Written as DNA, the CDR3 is TGCAGCATACGACTAGCTCAAGCCCCCAATGAGCAGTTCTTC. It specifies CSIRLAQAPNEQFF.